The 30 T cell receptor beta chains below were found in one sample sequenced in a study of blood T cell repertoires in COVID-19. The method was immunoSEQ multiplex PCR; TCRdb's version includes in-frame clones alone and lacks a portion of them. The profile covers about 67,000 clones, with about 90% appearing a single time and 4.4% taken by the ten largest. The sequencing input was peripheral blood. These TCRs come from a man aged 45-65 years with active COVID-19.

J is TRBJ2-5 and V is TRBV6-2 or TRBV6-3; D is possibly TRBD1 (6 bases). Germline lookup yields CDR1 MNHEY and CDR2 SVGEGT. This CDR3 contains 13 residues. Trimming took 3 bases from V and 5 from J, leaving 10 bases between them. This CDR3 is CASSYWQGETQYF. CDR3 sequence (DNA): TGTGCCAGCAGTTATTGGCAGGGGGAGACCCAGTACTTC.

The V call is TRBV7-3, the J call TRBJ1-1, with 8 bases matching TRBD1. This CDR3 has 15 residues. CDR1 is SGHTA, CDR2 FQGTGA, per germline. The V gene end was trimmed by 5 bases and the J gene end by 5 bases; junction bases not matched to a gene: 10. CDR3 amino acids: CASSPRGQGRTEAFF. The DNA of the CDR3 is TGTGCCAGCAGCCCCAGAGGACAGGGCAGGACTGAAGCTTTCTTT.

The V call is TRBV19, the J call TRBJ1-2; D is uncertain. V was clipped by 8 bases and J by 7 bases, with 11 bases between them. Germline V CDR1 and CDR2: LNHDA, SQIVND (reference sequence). This CDR3 spans 11 amino acids. In DNA form, the CDR3 reads TGTGCCAGTCGGAGGGCGGCTGGCTACACCTTC. Protein product: CASRRAAGYTF. The full variable domain, with the rest looked up from reference TRBV19 and TRBJ1-2, is DGGITQSPKYLFRKEGQNVTLSCEQNLNHDAMYWYRQDPGQGLRLIYYSQIVNDFQKGDIAEGYSVSREKKESFPLTVTSAQKNPTAFYLCASRRAAGYTFGSGTRLTVV.

This chain joins TRBV6-5 and TRBJ2-7; D is possibly TRBD2 (5 bases). Trimming took 8 bases from V and 3 from J, leaving 11 bases between them. CDR3 length equals 12 residues. Germline lookup yields CDR1 MNHEY and CDR2 SVGAGI. DNA for the CDR3: TGTGCCAGCGAAGAGGGCCGCTACGAGCAGTACTTC. Its translation: CASEEGRYEQYF.

The chain recombines TRBV7-2 with TRBJ2-5; D gene ambiguous. Germline V gene data show CDR1 as SGHTA and CDR2 as FQGNSA. Trimming cost V 5 bases and J 5 bases, with 12 bases left between them. This CDR3 comprises 13 residues. The CDR3: CASSDSFGETQYF. The CDR3, as DNA: TGTGCCAGCAGCGACTCCTTCGGGGAGACCCAGTACTTC. Full variable domain (outside the CDR3, taken from reference TRBV7-2 and TRBJ2-5): GAGVSQSPSNKVTEKGKDVELRCDPISGHTALYWYRQSLGQGLEFLIYFQGNSAPDKSGLPSDRFSAERTGGSVSTLTIQRTQQEDSAVYLCASSDSFGETQYFGPGTRLLVL.

This clone was seen only once. V gene TRBV7-2 combines with J gene TRBJ2-7; 13 nucleotides align to TRBD2. After removal of 6 bases from V and 2 bases from J, the junction contained 4 bases not matched to a gene. From germline, CDR1 is SGHTA and CDR2 FQGNSA. The CDR3 loop spans 15 amino acids. CDR3 in DNA: TGTGCCAGCAGACCGGGACTAGCGGGAACCTACGAGCAGTACTTC. This gives the protein CASRPGLAGTYEQYF.

This clone has at least ten counts. As DNA, the CDR3 is TGTGCCAGCAGTGACCTCGCGGGGGGCTATTCCATCGATGAGCAGTTCTTC. This codes for CASSDLAGGYSIDEQFF. The chain recombines TRBV6-1 with TRBJ2-1; TRBD2 matches at 8 bases. V shed 3 bases, J shed 8 bases, and the junction held 15 bases outside the gene matches. Germline-derived CDR1 and CDR2 are MNHNS and SASEGT. This CDR3 has 17 residues.

The rearrangement joins TRBV2 to TRBJ1-5, with D possibly TRBD1 on 6 matching bases. Deletions cut 7 bases from V and 6 bases from J, with 10 bases between. Germline CDR1 is SNHLY and CDR2 is FYNNEI. CDR3 length: 12 amino acids. The CDR3 nucleotides are TGTGCCAGCACGGGGGGCCCTCAGCCCCAGCATTTT. This gives the protein CASTGGPQPQHF. Using reference TRBV2 and TRBJ1-5 for the parts outside the CDR3, the full variable domain is EPEVTQTPSHQVTQMGQEVILRCVPISNHLYFYWYRQILGQKVEFLVSFYNNEISEKSEIFDDQFSVERPDGSNFTLKIRSTKLEDSAMYFCASTGGPQPQHFGDGTRLSIL.

The chain links TRBV5-1 to TRBJ2-3; D might be TRBD1 (6 bases). The CDR3 length is 15 residues. V was clipped by 4 bases and J by 0 bases, with 12 bases between them. The germline gives CDR1 SGHRS, CDR2 YFSETQ. DNA of the CDR3: TGCGCCAGCAGCGTAGACAGGAGGAGCACAGATACGCAGTATTTT. It specifies CASSVDRRSTDTQYF.

The chain has TRBV5-1 and TRBJ1-6, with 8 bases identical to TRBD1. Trimming cost V 3 bases and J 10 bases; bases outside gene matches: 6. Germline CDR1 and CDR2: SGHRS and YFSETQ. This CDR3 comprises 14 residues. CDR3 residues: CASSSDRGGSPLHF. CDR3 nucleotide sequence: TGCGCCAGCAGCTCAGACAGGGGTGGGTCACCCCTCCACTTT. The variable domain in full, with the rest retrieved from reference TRBV5-1 and TRBJ1-6, is KAGVTQTPRYLIKTRGQQVTLSCSPISGHRSVSWYQQTPGQGLQFLFEYFSETQRNKGNFPGRFSGRQFSNSRSEMNVSTLELGDSALYLCASSSDRGGSPLHFGNGTRLTVT.

The chain is built from TRBV3-1 (or the pseudogene TRBV3-2) and TRBJ2-3, with 8 bases aligning to TRBD2. With 6 bases clipped from V and 1 base from J, the junction kept 12 bases outside the gene matches. The germline gives CDR1 LGHDT, CDR2 YNNKEL (reference sequence). The CDR3 has 17 amino acids. CDR3 residues: CASSPQKAGVGTDTQYF. The CDR3 DNA sequence: TGTGCCAGCAGTCCTCAGAAAGCGGGGGTAGGCACAGATACGCAGTATTTT.

The table lists this clone with a count of one. The J gene is TRBJ2-2, the V gene TRBV7-6; D is uncertain. V was trimmed by 4 bases and J by 4 bases, leaving 4 bases between them. The CDR3 is 12 amino acids. Germline V gene data show CDR1 as SGHVS and CDR2 as FNYEAQ. DNA for the CDR3: TGTGCCAGCAGCTCTCCCACCGGGGAGCTGTTTTTT. Its translation: CASSSPTGELFF.

This clone rates as medium-sized. The chain recombines TRBV5-1 with TRBJ2-7; 9 nucleotides line up with TRBD1. Germline V lookup: CDR1 SGHRS, CDR2 YFSETQ. V was pared by 6 bases and J by 6 bases, with 7 bases of the junction left unmatched. The CDR3 is 13 amino acids. CDR3 loop: CASTGTGWSEQYF. In DNA form, the CDR3 reads TGCGCCAGCACCGGGACAGGGTGGTCCGAGCAGTACTTC.

The chain combines TRBV10-3 with TRBJ2-1; 9 bases agree with TRBD2. The CDR3 has 12 residues. The ends lost 9 bases at V and 9 bases at J; junction bases unmatched: 6. Germline CDR1 ENHRY, CDR2 SYGVKD. DNA of the CDR3: TGTGCCATAGCGGGGGGTTCGAGTGAGCAGTTCTTC. This codes for CAIAGGSSEQFF.

CDR3 protein: CASSPPAHPGYTEAFF. The CDR3 DNA is TGTGCCAGTAGTCCGCCCGCCCACCCGGGTTACACTGAAGCTTTCTTT. The rearrangement joins TRBV19 to TRBJ1-1; no clear D. Trimming shortened V by 5 bases and J by 3 bases, and 19 bases separated the two germline ends. CDR1 is LNHDA and CDR2 is SQIVND in the germline V gene (reference sequence). The length of the CDR3 is 16 residues.

The chain recombines TRBV7-2 with TRBJ2-7, with unresolved D. The length of the CDR3 is 15 residues. The ends were cut back, 6 bases at V and 2 bases at J, with 17 bases in the middle. Germline CDR1 and CDR2: SGHTA and FQGNSA. The CDR3 region is CASSPRLTAAYEQYF. The CDR3 DNA reads TGTGCCAGCAGTCCTCGACTTACTGCCGCCTACGAGCAGTACTTC.

The rearrangement joins TRBV5-1 to TRBJ1-6; D is unclear. The CDR3 runs 14 residues. Germline V lookup: CDR1 SGHRS, CDR2 YFSETQ. Between the trimmed V and J ends, which lost 0 bases and 3 bases, there was a span of 4 bases. This CDR3 is CASSLDSYNSPLHF. The CDR3 DNA is TGCGCCAGCAGCTTGGACAGCTATAATTCACCCCTCCACTTT.

The chain joins TRBV6-1 to TRBJ2-1; TRBD2 matches at 8 bases. The CDR3 extends over 16 amino acids. Germline V gene lookup returns CDR1 MNHNS and CDR2 SASEGT. The trim removed 4 bases at V and 3 bases at J, leaving 8 bases unmatched. CDR3 sequence (DNA): TGTGCCAGCAGTGCCCTAGCGGGTCCCCTCTACAATGAGCAGTTCTTC. This sequence encodes CASSALAGPLYNEQFF.

Notes on this clone: At one end the junction does not follow the germline gene, possibly because of a read error. This chain links TRBV13 with TRBJ2-1, with TRBD2 matching over 15 bases. The germline CDR1 and CDR2 sequences are PRHDT and FYEKMQ (reference sequence). The CDR3 is 19 amino acids. In DNA, the CDR3 is TGTGCCAGCAGCCTAGGTAGGACTAGCGGGGGGGCCCGAGGGAATGAGCAGTTCTTC. Translating it yields CASSLGRTSGGARGNEQFF. Using reference TRBV13 and TRBJ2-1 for the parts outside the CDR3, the full variable domain is AAGVIQSPRHLIKEKRETATLKCYPIPRHDTVYWYQQGPGQDPQFLISFYEKMQSDKGSIPDRFSAQQFSDYHSELNMSSLELGDSALYFCASSLGRTSGGARGNEQFFGPGTRLTVL.

CDR3 sequence reads: CATSRGGSGSWETQYF. The CDR3 DNA reads as TGTGCCACCAGCAGAGGGGGTAGCGGGTCTTGGGAGACCCAGTACTTC. The chain employs TRBV15 and TRBJ2-5; 7 bases align to TRBD2. The CDR3 has 16 amino acids. The V gene's germline CDR1 is LNHNV and CDR2 YYDKDF (reference sequence). V lost 1 base to trimming and J lost 5 bases; unmatched junction nucleotides: 10.

The chain carries TRBV5-1 and TRBJ1-2; D is possibly TRBD1 (5 bases). V lost 4 bases and J lost 0, with 10 bases in between. The CDR3 has 14 amino acids. Germline values: CDR1 SGHRS, CDR2 YFSETQ. As DNA, the CDR3 is TGCGCCAGCAGCGTAGCGGGACCTAACTATGGCTACACCTTC. Translated, it gives CASSVAGPNYGYTF.

The CDR3 sequence: CATSEPPGRGGDNEQFF. The CDR3, as DNA: TGTGCCACCAGTGAACCCCCGGGAAGGGGAGGGGACAATGAGCAGTTCTTC. The rearrangement uses TRBV24-1 and TRBJ2-1, with 7 bases lining up with TRBD2. The CDR3 consists of 17 residues. V lost 4 bases, J lost 5 bases, and 13 bases stayed unmatched. Looked up from germline, CDR1 is KGHDR and CDR2 is SFDVKD.

J is TRBJ2-6 and V is TRBV6-1; no firm D call. Germline CDR1 reads MNHNS; CDR2 reads SASEGT. This CDR3 is 16 amino acids long. V was clipped by 1 base and J by 1 base, with 8 bases between them. CDR3 bases: TGTGCCAGCAGTGAAGTTGCGCCATCTGGGGCCAACGTCCTGACTTTC. Amino acid sequence: CASSEVAPSGANVLTF.

This rearrangement joins TRBV11-3 to TRBJ2-7; D uncertain. This CDR3 is 14 amino acids long. Germline-derived CDR1 and CDR2 are SGHNT and YENEEA. Trimming removed 4 bases from V and 2 bases from J, with 12 bases in between. CDR3 loop: CASSSRRPPYEQYF. The CDR3 nucleotides are TGTGCCAGCAGCTCCCGGCGGCCTCCCTACGAGCAGTACTTC.

V usage is TRBV19 and J usage is TRBJ2-1; 12 nucleotides match TRBD2. The CDR3 contains 19 residues. Germline V gene data show CDR1 as LNHDA and CDR2 as SQIVND (reference sequence). Trimming at V came to 1 base and at J to 1 base, leaving 8 bases not matched to a gene. CDR3 sequence: CASSIVRLAGVPSYNEQFF. The CDR3 coding sequence is TGTGCCAGTAGTATAGTGAGACTAGCGGGAGTACCATCCTACAATGAGCAGTTCTTC.

This rearrangement joins TRBV3-1 (or the pseudogene TRBV3-2) to TRBJ2-2; 7 bases are a match to TRBD1. The CDR3 contains 16 residues. V was pared by 3 bases and J by 0 bases, with 4 bases of the junction left unmatched. In germline, CDR1 is LGHDT, CDR2 YNNKEL (reference sequence). Here the CDR3 DNA reads TGTGCCAGCAGCCACTTGACAGGGTCGAACACCGGGGAGCTGTTTTTT. It encodes CASSHLTGSNTGELFF.

The genes are TRBV7-2 and TRBJ1-2, with 11 nucleotides matching TRBD1. This CDR3 is built from 16 residues. Germline CDR1 is SGHTA and CDR2 is FQGNSA. The V segment lost 5 bases and the J segment 4 bases; nucleotides outside the gene matches: 9. The CDR3: CASSLDRGRGGYGYTF. CDR3 nucleotides: TGTGCCAGCAGCCTGGACAGGGGGCGAGGTGGCTATGGCTACACCTTC.

This chain connects TRBV7-2 to TRBJ2-2; maybe TRBD1 (6 bases). Germline assignment: CDR1 SGHTA and CDR2 FQGNSA. The CDR3 is 16 residues long. V was trimmed by 5 bases and J by 0 bases, leaving 13 bases between them. CDR3 nucleotides: TGTGCCAGCAGCCCGTACAGGGTTACGAACACCGGGGAGCTGTTTTTT. Amino acid sequence: CASSPYRVTNTGELFF.

The chain recombines TRBV19 with TRBJ2-5, with D possibly matching TRBD2 (6 bases). This CDR3 comprises 14 residues. The V gene's germline CDR1 is LNHDA and CDR2 SQIVND (reference sequence). V lost 3 bases and J 9 bases, leaving 17 bases between the germline ends. The CDR3 reads CASSILEGRGAQYF. In nucleotides, the CDR3 is TGTGCCAGTAGTATCTTGGAGGGGCGAGGGGCCCAGTACTTC. Complete variable domain (other parts from reference TRBV19 and TRBJ2-5): DGGITQSPKYLFRKEGQNVTLSCEQNLNHDAMYWYRQDPGQGLRLIYYSQIVNDFQKGDIAEGYSVSREKKESFPLTVTSAQKNPTAFYLCASSILEGRGAQYFGPGTRLLVL.

The chain is built from TRBV28 and TRBJ1-6, with D perhaps matching TRBD1 (6 bases). The length of the CDR3 is 14 residues. Germline V gene data show CDR1 as MDHEN and CDR2 as SYDVKM. V was shortened by 6 bases and J by 7 bases, with 13 bases between the two germline ends. CDR3 nucleotide sequence: TGTGCCAGCAGCCTGCGCCAGGGGAATTCACCCCTCCACTTT. Amino acids: CASSLRQGNSPLHF.